This note documents a single T cell receptor beta chain sequence. This sample is part of a study of CD8 T cells in Susac syndrome. Whole-study context: Patients with Susac syndrome had blood drawn and were at that point therapy-naive, on corticosteroids, or on intravenous immunoglobulin alone.

The CDR3 length is 17 residues. Germline assignment: CDR1 GTSNPN and CDR2 SVGIG (reference sequence). V gave up 2 bases and J gave up 2 bases, with 20 bases separating them. The RNA input was roughly 0.45 to 1 ug, and it was reverse transcribed with random hexamers. MiXCR was run by TCRdb on the immunoSEQ multiplex PCR reads, yielding one entry per CDR3 protein. Here the sample spans 100,000 to 150,000 distinct CDR3 sequences, 90% to 95% being singletons. The chain recombines TRBV30 with TRBJ2-3; tentative D call: TRBD2 (5 bases). This clonotype originated in a human donor with Susac syndrome. Sequenced material: CD8+ T cells from PBMCs. This chain's CDR3 is CAWSRTGERRFTDTQYF. The CDR3 DNA sequence: TGTGCCTGGAGTCGAACTGGGGAGCGTCGCTTCACAGATACGCAGTATTTT.